The T cell receptor (beta chain) described here comes from a study of blood T cell repertoires in COVID-19. At the level of the study: Material from acute and convalescent COVID-19 was sourced from the United States, Italy and Spain.

Study processing details: Amplifying reference gene primers gave estimates of nucleated cell counts. Repertoires were generated with immunoSEQ multiplex PCR, while TCRdb's copy carries only in-frame clones and drops some. V and J calls and clone size are copied from that table; D and trimming were computed from the DNA. The sample holds some 70,000 clones, around four fifths seen once. V lost 7 bases and J lost 3, with 14 bases in between. The CDR3 has 14 amino acids. The germline V gene encodes CDR1 SNHLY and CDR2 FYNNEI. The sample comprised peripheral blood. The chain combines TRBV2 with TRBJ2-3, with D possibly being TRBD2 (5 bases). The clonotype comes from a man aged 45-65 years with active COVID-19. CDR3 in DNA: TGTGCCAGCACCAAGGTGGGAGCAACAGATACGCAGTATTTT. It specifies CASTKVGATDTQYF.